This T cell receptor beta chain emerged from a study of T-cell reconstitution after alpha-beta-depleted transplantation in children. Study-wide results and limits: Alpha-beta T cells about two months after transplant reportedly derived from several hundred expanded graft clones. Surviving recipient cells, namely T cells and thymic progenitors, were the source of high day-60 TCRbeta diversity in some patients.

Researchers prepared the TCRbeta library using unique molecular identifiers, the study reports. TCRdb processed the PCR reads anew with MiXCR; each CDR3 protein has one entry. The sample records some 120,000 distinct CDR3 sequences, roughly 9% being singletons. This clonotype was seen more than once but under ten times. Its cognate antigen is unknown. The CDR3 has 17 amino acids. V was clipped by 0 bases and J by 0 bases, with 9 bases between them. This chain uses TRBV12-3 or TRBV12-4 with TRBJ2-6; D might be TRBD2 (5 bases). This TCR was recovered from a girl less than two years old who had a stem cell transplant for combined immunodeficiency, so the T cells may come from the graft donor. The material sequenced was PBMCs, mostly from graft donor cells, taken 180 days after TCRalphabeta/CD19-depleted stem cell transplant. The CDR3 is CASSLAPGFSGANVLTF. In nucleotides, the CDR3 is TGTGCCAGCAGTTTAGCCCCGGGATTCTCTGGGGCCAACGTCCTGACTTTC.